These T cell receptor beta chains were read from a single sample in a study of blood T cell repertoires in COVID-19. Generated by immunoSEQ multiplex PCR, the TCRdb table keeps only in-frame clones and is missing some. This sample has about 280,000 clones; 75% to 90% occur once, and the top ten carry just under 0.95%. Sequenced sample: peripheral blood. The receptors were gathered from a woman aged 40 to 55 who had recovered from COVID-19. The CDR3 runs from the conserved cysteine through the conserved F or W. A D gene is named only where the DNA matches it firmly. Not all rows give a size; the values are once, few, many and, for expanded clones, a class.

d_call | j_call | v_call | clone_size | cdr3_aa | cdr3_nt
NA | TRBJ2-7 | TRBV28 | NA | CASSLAGFGYEQYF | TGTGCCAGCAGTTTAGCGGGGTTTGGCTACGAGCAGTACTTC
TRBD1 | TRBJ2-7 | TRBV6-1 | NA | CASSDEQGGPYEQYF | TGTGCCAGCAGTGATGAACAGGGGGGTCCCTACGAGCAGTACTTC
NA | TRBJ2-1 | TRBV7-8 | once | CASSLGVASGSGIKLF | NA
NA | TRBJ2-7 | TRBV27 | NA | CASSLTGWAYEQYF | TGTGCCAGCAGCTTAACAGGGTGGGCCTACGAGCAGTACTTC
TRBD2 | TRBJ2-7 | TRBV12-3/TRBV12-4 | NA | CASSLGLADEQYF | TGTGCCAGCAGTCTCGGACTAGCGGACGAGCAGTACTTC
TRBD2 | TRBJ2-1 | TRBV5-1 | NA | CASSLDSGVYNEQFF | TGCGCCAGCAGCTTGGATAGCGGGGTGTACAATGAGCAGTTCTTC
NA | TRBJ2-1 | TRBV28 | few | CASFLGGGTYNEQFF | TGTGCCAGCTTTCTGGGAGGGGGAACCTACAATGAGCAGTTCTTC
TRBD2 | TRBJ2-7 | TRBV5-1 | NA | CASSSGTSGRGYEQYF | TGCGCCAGCAGCTCCGGGACTAGCGGGAGGGGCTACGAGCAGTACTTC
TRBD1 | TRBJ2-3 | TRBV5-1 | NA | CASSFGQAGDTQYF | TGCGCCAGCAGCTTCGGACAGGCTGGAGATACGCAGTATTTT
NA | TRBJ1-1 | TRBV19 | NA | CASSSKVSGKVINTEAFF | TGTGCCAGTAGTTCAAAGGTATCAGGGAAGGTCATAAACACTGAAGCTTTCTTT
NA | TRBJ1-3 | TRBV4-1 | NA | CASSQEGTFSGNTIYF | TGCGCCAGCAGCCAAGAAGGGACTTTCTCTGGAAACACCATATATTTT
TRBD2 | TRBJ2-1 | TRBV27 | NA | CASSLLADHYNEQFF | TGTGCCAGCAGTTTACTAGCGGACCACTACAATGAGCAGTTCTTC
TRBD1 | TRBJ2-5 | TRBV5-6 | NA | CASSLRGQGALETQYF | TGTGCCAGCAGCTTGAGGGGACAGGGGGCGTTGGAGACCCAGTACTTC
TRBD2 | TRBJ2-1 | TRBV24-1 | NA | CATSPPSGTLIGQFF | TGTGCCACCAGCCCCCCTAGCGGGACGCTTATTGGGCAGTTCTTC
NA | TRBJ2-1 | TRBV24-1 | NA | CATSTWRGSYNEQFF | TGTGCCACCTCTACTTGGCGGGGCTCCTACAATGAGCAGTTCTTC
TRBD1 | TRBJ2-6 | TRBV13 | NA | CASSGQGAGANVLTF | TGTGCCAGCAGCGGACAGGGGGCTGGGGCCAACGTCCTGACTTTC
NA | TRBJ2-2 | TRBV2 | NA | CASSDGAGTGELFF | TGTGCCAGCAGTGATGGCGCAGGGACCGGGGAGCTGTTTTTT
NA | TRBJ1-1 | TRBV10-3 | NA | CAISPQGLMNTEAFF | TGTGCCATCAGTCCCCAGGGACTCATGAACACTGAAGCTTTCTTT
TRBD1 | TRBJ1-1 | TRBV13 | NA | CASSLTGLGEAFF | TGTGCCAGCAGCTTGACAGGGCTTGGTGAAGCTTTCTTT
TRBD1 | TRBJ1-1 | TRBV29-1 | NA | CSVRGQMNTEAFF | TGCAGCGTTAGGGGACAGATGAACACTGAAGCTTTCTTT
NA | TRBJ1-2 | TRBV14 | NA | CASSQSREGGYTF | TGTGCCAGCAGCCAATCCAGGGAAGGTGGCTACACCTTC
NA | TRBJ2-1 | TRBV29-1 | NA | CSVARTSGSYNEQFF | TGCAGCGTCGCCCGGACATCGGGCTCCTACAATGAGCAGTTCTTC
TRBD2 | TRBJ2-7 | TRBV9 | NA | CASSVGTSQPYEQYF | TGTGCCAGCAGCGTAGGGACTAGCCAACCCTACGAGCAGTACTTC
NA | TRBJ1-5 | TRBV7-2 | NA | CASSLTPGVQPQHF | TGTGCCAGCAGCTTAACGCCGGGGGTGCAGCCCCAGCATTTT
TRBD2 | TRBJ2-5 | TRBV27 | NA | CASSGLGGTSWETQYF | TGTGCCAGCAGTGGCTTAGGGGGGACTAGCTGGGAGACCCAGTACTTC
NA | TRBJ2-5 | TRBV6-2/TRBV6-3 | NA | CASSYPSRIKFGETQYF | TGTGCCAGCAGTTACCCCTCTAGGATCAAATTTGGCGAGACCCAGTACTTC
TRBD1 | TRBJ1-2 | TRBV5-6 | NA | CASSSGTGYGGTF | TGTGCCAGCAGCTCCGGGACAGGCTACGGGGGCACCTTC